This T cell receptor (beta chain) was recorded in a study of T cell changes during pregnancy in multiple sclerosis. The CDR3 extends over 12 amino acids. Germline CDR1 MDHEN, CDR2 SYDVKM. V was cut by 2 bases and J by 1 base, with 2 bases left in between. Data came from immunoSEQ multiplex PCR; TCRdb stores just in-frame clones and leaves some out. In the table there are about 72,000 clones, roughly 91% of which are singletons. This clone appeared a few times. This clonotype was obtained from a female donor in good health, enrolled as a control in a pregnancy study. The J gene is TRBJ1-1, the V gene TRBV28; D call uncertain. Sequencing was performed on peripheral blood, taken in the third trimester of pregnancy. CDR3: CASSLRNTEAFF. The CDR3, as DNA: TGTGCCAGCAGTTTACGGAACACTGAAGCTTTCTTT.